The 17 T cell receptor beta chains given below trace back to one sample, sequenced in a study of shared clonotypes between healthy human individuals. The protocol was immunoSEQ multiplex PCR, while the TCRdb copy is restricted to in-frame clones and leaves out a portion. The sample contains 2 million to 2.5 million clones, just under 95% of which appear only once. The sequencing sample was made of naive CD4+ T cells from PBMCs. Subset defined: CD45RA+ positively selected. The origin of the receptors is a man younger than 30 in good health. Some clones in this sample may be carry-over from other donors' samples.

CDR3 bases: TGTGCCAGCAGACCCCGGACAGGAAATGAAAAACTGTTTTTT. Encoded protein: CASRPRTGNEKLFF. The chain recombines TRBV7-9 with TRBJ1-4; 7 bases align to TRBD1. In germline, CDR1 is SEHNR, CDR2 FQNEAQ (reference sequence). This CDR3 comprises 14 residues. V trimming: 6 bases; J trimming: 5 bases; junction bases outside the gene matches: 6.

This chain uses TRBV7-2 with TRBJ1-5, with 8 bases matching TRBD1. Germline CDR1 and CDR2: SGHTA and FQGNSA. Trimming cost V 1 base and J 4 bases; bases outside gene matches: 6. The CDR3 totals 16 residues. The CDR3, as DNA: TGTGCCAGCAGCTTAGGGGCCAGGGGGCAAAATCAGCCCCAGCATTTT. Protein: CASSLGARGQNQPQHF.

The rearrangement links TRBV19 to TRBJ1-1; D is unresolved. Deletions cut 10 bases from V and 4 bases from J, with 16 bases between. The CDR3 spans 13 residues. The germline V gene has CDR1 LNHDA and CDR2 SQIVND (reference sequence). The CDR3 region is CATQPNRGTEAFF. DNA of the CDR3: TGTGCCACCCAGCCGAATCGGGGCACTGAAGCTTTCTTT. Full variable domain (missing parts from reference TRBV19 and TRBJ1-1): DGGITQSPKYLFRKEGQNVTLSCEQNLNHDAMYWYRQDPGQGLRLIYYSQIVNDFQKGDIAEGYSVSREKKESFPLTVTSAQKNPTAFYLCATQPNRGTEAFFGQGTRLTVV.

V gene TRBV6-5 combines with J gene TRBJ2-7, with 8 bases that match TRBD1. This CDR3 region has 15 residues. The junction had 10 bases not matched to a gene; V was cut back by 7 bases and J by 2 bases. CDR1 and CDR2 (germline): MNHEY, SVGAGI. CDR3 bases: TGTGCCAGCAAGGTGTCAGGGGGCCCTCCCTACGAGCAGTACTTC. Residues: CASKVSGGPPYEQYF.

CDR3 amino acids: CASRYSGANVLTF. The CDR3, as DNA: TGTGCCAGCAGATACTCTGGGGCCAACGTCCTGACTTTC. The chain combines TRBV28 with TRBJ2-6; D unclear. Germline lookup yields CDR1 MDHEN and CDR2 SYDVKM. Trimming stripped 6 bases from V and 0 bases from J, with 3 bases between. The CDR3 covers 13 residues.

The chain has TRBV18 and TRBJ2-7, with 7 nucleotides matching TRBD1. The germline V gene encodes CDR1 KGHSH and CDR2 LQKENI. The V segment lost 7 bases and the J segment 6 bases; nucleotides outside the gene matches: 6. CDR3 size: 12 residues. The CDR3 region is CASFKGALEQYF. The CDR3 DNA reads TGTGCCAGCTTTAAGGGGGCTCTCGAGCAGTACTTC.

This chain links TRBV7-9 with TRBJ2-1; possible D gene TRBD1, 5 bases. In germline, CDR1 is SEHNR, CDR2 FQNEAQ (reference sequence). The length of the CDR3 is 18 residues. V was shortened by 4 bases and J by 8 bases, with 27 bases between the two germline ends. The CDR3 is CASSSPDKVFGVRDEQFF. Written as DNA, the CDR3 is TGTGCCAGCAGCTCCCCGGACAAGGTGTTTGGGGTGAGAGATGAGCAGTTCTTC. Full variable domain (outside the CDR3, taken from reference TRBV7-9 and TRBJ2-1): DTGVSQNPRHKITKRGQNVTFRCDPISEHNRLYWYRQTLGQGPEFLTYFQNEAQLEKSRLLSDRFSAERPKGSFSTLEIQRTEQGDSAMYLCASSSPDKVFGVRDEQFFGPGTRLTVL.

The CDR3 region has the DNA TGTGCCAGCAGCTGGGGACAGGGTGTTTTCTACGAGCAGTACTTC. Protein product: CASSWGQGVFYEQYF. The chain couples TRBV2 to TRBJ2-7; TRBD1 aligns across 9 bases. Trimming cost V 6 bases and J 3 bases; bases outside gene matches: 9. The germline CDR1 and CDR2 sequences are SNHLY and FYNNEI. The CDR3 has 15 residues.

For this clone: Other DNA variants within this sample encode the same CDR3. The rearrangement uses TRBV5-1 and TRBJ2-5; D is tentatively TRBD1 or TRBD2 (5 bases each). Per germline, CDR1 SGHRS and CDR2 YFSETQ. The CDR3 is 11 residues long. The V and J ends lost 4 bases and 5 bases respectively, with 6 bases between them. CDR3 loop: CASSGGETQYF. CDR3 in DNA: TGCGCCAGCAGCGGGGGTGAGACCCAGTACTTC.

The gene calls are TRBV5-1 and TRBJ2-1; 10 bases are shared with TRBD2. The germline gives CDR1 SGHRS, CDR2 YFSETQ. Germline trimming cut 0 bases from V and 5 bases from J; bases unmatched to any gene: 8. CDR3 size: 17 residues. This chain's CDR3 is CASSLGPSAGGDNEQFF. The CDR3 region has the DNA TGCGCCAGCAGCTTGGGCCCCTCAGCGGGAGGGGACAATGAGCAGTTCTTC.

The sample holds one count of this clone. The sample carries other DNA sequences with the same CDR3. The chain has TRBV28 and TRBJ2-1; TRBD2 aligns across 10 bases. V gave up 3 bases and J gave up 10 bases; unmatched junction bases: 0. Germline values: CDR1 MDHEN, CDR2 SYDVKM. The CDR3 sequence is 12 residues long. The CDR3 sequence: CASSFSGREQFF. Here the CDR3 DNA reads TGTGCCAGCAGTTTTAGCGGGAGGGAGCAGTTCTTC.

A remark on this clone: The sample contains more than one DNA sequence encoding this CDR3. The chain has TRBV28 and TRBJ1-2, with a possible D match to TRBD1 (6 bases). Germline V lookup: CDR1 MDHEN, CDR2 SYDVKM. This CDR3 comprises 12 residues. Trimming left V 4 bases short and J 4 bases short, with 7 bases between. The CDR3 spells CASSSGAYGYTF. The DNA for the CDR3 is TGTGCCAGCAGTTCAGGGGCCTATGGCTACACCTTC.

V and J are TRBV27 and TRBJ1-3; no clear D. CDR3 length equals 13 residues. Germline loops: CDR1 MNHEY, CDR2 SMNVEV (reference sequence). V lost 5 bases and J 4 bases, leaving 9 bases between the germline ends. The CDR3 coding sequence is TGTGCCAGCAGTCGTCCGGACGGAAACACCATATATTTT. Amino acid sequence: CASSRPDGNTIYF.

V and J are TRBV5-5 and TRBJ2-7; D is unclear. CDR3 length equals 13 residues. CDR1 is SGHKS, CDR2 YYEKEE, per germline (reference sequence). V gave up 0 bases and J gave up 0 bases, with 4 bases separating them. Written as DNA, the CDR3 is TGTGCCAGCAGCTTGGACGACTCCTACGAGCAGTACTTC. As protein: CASSLDDSYEQYF.

The chain joins TRBV28 to TRBJ1-4; the match to TRBD1 covers 7 bases. With 5 bases clipped from V and 0 bases from J, the junction kept 3 bases outside the gene matches. CDR1 MDHEN and CDR2 SYDVKM come from the germline V gene. This CDR3 is 15 amino acids long. In DNA form, the CDR3 reads TGTGCCAGCAGTCCGGGGACAGCAACTAATGAAAAACTGTTTTTT. It yields the protein CASSPGTATNEKLFF.

J is TRBJ1-2 and V is TRBV18; 8 nucleotides line up with TRBD1. After removal of 6 bases from V and 8 bases from J, the junction contained 8 bases not matched to a gene. This CDR3 region has 13 residues. Germline V gives CDR1 KGHSH, CDR2 LQKENI. DNA of the CDR3: TGTGCCAGCTCCTCCGGGACAGGCGGAGGCTACACCTTC. This encodes CASSSGTGGGYTF.

The chain is built from TRBV9 and TRBJ2-5; no clear D gene. Trimming removed 0 bases from V and 0 bases from J, with 15 bases in between. CDR3 length: 17 amino acids. The germline CDR1 and CDR2 sequences are SGDLS and YYNGEE. CDR3 coding DNA: TGTGCCAGCAGCGTAGACATAGGGCGGTCGTACCAAGAGACCCAGTACTTC. Amino acids: CASSVDIGRSYQETQYF.